This T cell receptor (beta chain) was obtained from a study of T cells in Graves' hyperthyroidism and ophthalmopathy. Study-wide findings and caveats: The blood repertoire included most of the expanded thyroid clonotypes above 0.001.

CDR3 length equals 16 residues. The V end lost 6 bases, the J end lost 5 bases, and 19 bases lay between the germline ends. In its sample, this clonotype was seen many times. Its antigen remains unknown. The investigators amplified TCR beta CDR3 regions from RNA transcripts. In the first-round RT-PCR of the TCR CDR3, the HTBI primer set was used. TCRdb called the multiplex PCR reads again in MiXCR, with one record for every CDR3 protein. The sample includes about 420,000 distinct CDR3 sequences, 15% to 17% of them seen just once. Sequencing input: blood. The J gene is TRBJ2-2, the V gene TRBV12-3 or TRBV12-4, with D perhaps matching TRBD1 or TRBD2 (6 bases each). This sequence originates from a woman aged 18 to 35 with Graves' hyperthyroidism. The CDR3 protein is CASRPEGGIGTGELFF. DNA for the CDR3: TGTGCCAGCAGACCCGAGGGGGGAATCGGAACCGGGGAGCTGTTTTTT.